This T cell receptor beta chain was recorded in a study of cytotoxic CD8 clonotypes in ibrutinib-treated CLL. On the study more broadly: After median about 5.5 years, about 14 stayed in remission, some 12 progressed; responses about 24 partial, 2 complete.

Study-wide points: Clonality increased at ibrutinib response, then returned toward baseline at progression. Public clonotypes showed up rarely, and on treatment they shrank or held steady.

This clone was counted a few times. Its antigen is not known. Other DNA sequences within the sample encode an identical CDR3. Using immunoSEQ multiplex PCR, the repertoire was profiled, and TCRdb retains in-frame clones only, with some absent. The sample has roughly 110,000 clones, 58% seen once; the top ten hold more than 35%. Genomic DNA (about 2.2 micrograms) was obtained from cryopreserved PBMCs for construction of TCR beta libraries. The CDR3 loop spans 13 amino acids. The germline V gene has CDR1 LNHNV and CDR2 YYDKDF (reference sequence). Between the trimmed V and J ends, which lost 0 bases and 5 bases, there was a span of 7 bases.

The material was PBMCs, obtained after 24 months of ibrutinib treatment. The receptor was derived from a human donor with chronic lymphocytic leukemia. V is TRBV15 and J is TRBJ2-5, with unresolved D. CDR3 coding DNA: TGTGCCACCAGCAGAGATTCCCGCGAGACCCAGTACTTC. It specifies CATSRDSRETQYF. Full variable domain (missing parts from reference TRBV15 and TRBJ2-5): DAMVIQNPRYQVTQFGKPVTLSCSQTLNHNVMYWYQQKSSQAPKLLFHYYDKDFNNEADTPDNFQSRRPNTSFCFLDIRSPGLGDTAMYLCATSRDSRETQYFGPGTRLLVL.